These T cell receptor beta chains were read from a single sample in a study of human T cells and chemical hapten exposure. A single record per CDR3 protein comes from TCRdb applying MiXCR to the RACE reads. The sample holds 300,000 to 400,000 distinct CDR3 sequences, 5.5% to 8% seen once. The material was whole blood, obtained in connection with sensitization to the hapten diphenylcyclopropenone (DPC). These receptors were taken from a young woman with alopecia areata. Some clones in this sample may be carry-over from other donors' samples. Each CDR3 is given with its conserved first and last residue. The order of the fields is V gene, J gene, CDR3 protein.

V gene: TRBV4-1
J gene: TRBJ2-3
CDR3 protein: CDSSQEGQPSTDTQYF

V gene: TRBV20-1
J gene: TRBJ1-1
CDR3 protein: CSAIDTSRAGTEAFF

V gene: TRBV6-4
J gene: TRBJ2-6
CDR3 protein: CASSDGGSGANVLTF

V gene: TRBV3-1
J gene: TRBJ2-2
CDR3 protein: CASTFGGSNTGELFF

V gene: TRBV28
J gene: TRBJ2-5
CDR3 protein: CASSLARFSPRETQYF

V gene: TRBV6-6
J gene: TRBJ2-7
CDR3 protein: CASSHPGTQTYEQYF

V gene: TRBV18
J gene: TRBJ2-3
CDR3 protein: CASSPSGPSTDTQYF

V gene: TRBV18
J gene: TRBJ2-2
CDR3 protein: CASSPPSAGTNTGELFF

V gene: TRBV11-2
J gene: TRBJ1-1
CDR3 protein: CASSLAWGRNTEAFF

V gene: TRBV4-2
J gene: TRBJ2-1
CDR3 protein: CASSQEGTSGGARNEQFF

V gene: TRBV5-1
J gene: TRBJ1-4
CDR3 protein: CASSFTGDTGEKLFF

V gene: TRBV4-1
J gene: TRBJ1-1
CDR3 protein: CASSQDIDENTEAFF

V gene: TRBV5-1
J gene: TRBJ1-1
CDR3 protein: CASSLGSWVLDTEAFF

V gene: TRBV4-3
J gene: TRBJ2-1
CDR3 protein: CASSQDPSGGTPSNEQFF

V gene: TRBV20-1
J gene: TRBJ2-7
CDR3 protein: CSAVPTASEQYF

V gene: TRBV2
J gene: TRBJ2-5
CDR3 protein: CASRKQETQYF

V gene: TRBV6-2/TRBV6-3
J gene: TRBJ2-2
CDR3 protein: CASGGPVNTGELFF

V gene: TRBV20-1
J gene: TRBJ2-3
CDR3 protein: CSARVIRGVDTQYF

V gene: TRBV20-1
J gene: TRBJ2-3
CDR3 protein: CSAHPGHRGTDTQYF

V gene: TRBV7-9
J gene: TRBJ1-1
CDR3 protein: CASSFSGTNTEAFF

V gene: TRBV6-5
J gene: TRBJ2-3
CDR3 protein: CASWDGTTHFGTQYF

V gene: TRBV28
J gene: TRBJ2-3
CDR3 protein: CASRRPGGTDTQYF

V gene: TRBV2
J gene: TRBJ2-7
CDR3 protein: CASSSSGGSSYEQYF

V gene: TRBV4-2
J gene: TRBJ2-2
CDR3 protein: CASSQDGGETGELFF

V gene: TRBV2
J gene: TRBJ1-4
CDR3 protein: CASSEAPVTPKRREKLFF

V gene: TRBV5-1
J gene: TRBJ1-1
CDR3 protein: CASSLGGWNTEAFF

V gene: TRBV20-1
J gene: TRBJ1-1
CDR3 protein: CSARDREALNTEAFF

V gene: TRBV4-3
J gene: TRBJ2-7
CDR3 protein: CASSHLTGEAYEQYF

V gene: TRBV7-9
J gene: TRBJ2-2
CDR3 protein: CAIGWANTGELFF

V gene: TRBV20-1
J gene: TRBJ2-1
CDR3 protein: CSVSGPGQGRTSYNEQFF

V gene: TRBV18
J gene: TRBJ1-1
CDR3 protein: CASSPGIAEAFF

V gene: TRBV24-1
J gene: TRBJ2-7
CDR3 protein: CATSPVDSYEQYF

V gene: TRBV6-6
J gene: TRBJ1-6
CDR3 protein: CASSYLGSGNSPLHF

V gene: TRBV7-9
J gene: TRBJ1-1
CDR3 protein: CAGQGMDTEAFF

V gene: TRBV10-3
J gene: TRBJ2-1
CDR3 protein: CAISESPGNTPNEQFF

V gene: TRBV5-6
J gene: TRBJ2-3
CDR3 protein: CASSLAVDRGRDTQYF

V gene: TRBV10-3
J gene: TRBJ2-3
CDR3 protein: CAISVGRDTDTQYF

V gene: TRBV29-1
J gene: TRBJ1-1
CDR3 protein: CSVENQGWMPNTEAFF

V gene: TRBV28
J gene: TRBJ1-5
CDR3 protein: CASSSDSFNQPQHF

V gene: TRBV29-1
J gene: TRBJ2-3
CDR3 protein: CSVKSGGHDTQYF